This TCR beta chain was captured in a study of blood T cell repertoires in COVID-19. Clones were sequenced by immunoSEQ multiplex PCR, and TCRdb holds only the in-frame ones, with some missing. Of 200,000 to 300,000 clones listed, approximately 84% were seen once; the top ten hold 3.3%. The CDR3 length is 14 residues. Trimming stripped 3 bases from V and 1 base from J, with 10 bases between. From germline, CDR1 is SNHLY and CDR2 FYNNEI. Sequences were obtained from PBMCs or T cells enriched from blood (not recorded which). The rearrangement uses TRBV2 and TRBJ2-7; TRBD1 is a possible D gene (5 bases). The TCR originated in a woman aged 40 to 50 with acute COVID-19. The CDR3, as DNA: TGTGCCAGCAGTGATACAGGTTATTCCTACGAGCAGTACTTC. Its translation: CASSDTGYSYEQYF.